The 17 T cell receptor beta chains listed next were all sequenced from one sample in a study of CD8+ T cells in alopecia areata. Extracted from the samples, RNA was reverse transcribed into cDNA to serve as the sequencing template. TCRdb's copy holds only in-frame clones and misses some; the assay was immunoSEQ multiplex PCR. The table includes approximately 150,000 clones, 86% detected once. Treatment here: oral pan-JAK inhibitor, 5-10 mg twice daily. The source material was CD8+ T cells sorted from blood, sampled at week 4, from a patient treated with tofacitinib. All receptors come from a human donor with alopecia areata.

CDR3 region: CASSQVIRGTGELFF. The CDR3 bases are TGCGCCAGCAGCCAAGTGATACGGGGGACCGGGGAGCTGTTTTTT. The chain couples TRBV4-1 to TRBJ2-2; D perhaps matches TRBD2 (6 bases). V was cut by 1 base and J by 5 bases, with 11 bases left in between. Per germline, CDR1 MGHRA and CDR2 YSYEKL. This CDR3 is 15 amino acids long.

V usage is TRBV29-1 and J usage is TRBJ2-3; 9 nucleotides agree with TRBD2. Germline-derived CDR1 and CDR2 are SQVTM and ANQGSEA. J lost 2 bases, V lost 1 base, and 4 bases had no gene match. The CDR3 has 15 amino acids. The CDR3 region has the DNA TGCAGCGTTGAAGGTAGCGGGGGCCTCACAGATACGCAGTATTTT. It codes for CSVEGSGGLTDTQYF.

This clone was picked up one time. The chain recombines TRBV2 with TRBJ1-2; no clear D gene. Germline V gives CDR1 SNHLY, CDR2 FYNNEI. The CDR3 totals 10 residues. The ends were cut back, 6 bases at V and 8 bases at J, with 7 bases in the middle. CDR3 bases: TGTGCCAGCAGGGGAGGCGGCTACACCTTC. Protein sequence: CASRGGGYTF.

The chain recombines TRBV30 with TRBJ1-2; tentative D call: TRBD1 (5 bases). This CDR3 comprises 13 residues. Trimming removed 4 bases at V and 0 bases at J, with 9 bases between. Germline V gene sequence: CDR1 GTSNPN, CDR2 SVGIG (reference sequence). CDR3 in amino acids: CAWIGGTNYGYTF. CDR3 nucleotide sequence: TGTGCCTGGATCGGGGGAACTAACTATGGCTACACCTTC. The full variable domain, rest sourced from reference TRBV30 and TRBJ1-2, is SQTIHQWPATLVQPVGSPLSLECTVEGTSNPNLYWYRQAAGRGLQLLFYSVGIGQISSEVPQNLSASRPQDRQFILSSKKLLLSDSGFYLCAWIGGTNYGYTFGSGTRLTVV.

The chain recombines TRBV13 with TRBJ2-1; the D is unclear. CDR3 length: 13 amino acids. The germline V gene has CDR1 PRHDT and CDR2 FYEKMQ (reference sequence). The V and J ends lost 5 bases and 7 bases respectively, with 12 bases between them. CDR3 sequence reads: CASSPQTENEQFF. CDR3 nucleotides: TGTGCCAGCAGCCCACAGACGGAGAATGAGCAGTTCTTC.

V is TRBV4-1 and J is TRBJ2-1; unclear D gene. V dropped 1 base and J dropped 0 bases, with 16 bases sitting between them. CDR1 is MGHRA, CDR2 YSYEKL, per germline. This CDR3 is 18 amino acids long. In DNA form, the CDR3 reads TGCGCCAGCAGCCAAGGGCCCACGTTAATCAGCTCCTACAATGAGCAGTTCTTC. Residues: CASSQGPTLISSYNEQFF.

This chain joins TRBV6-5 and TRBJ1-1; D remains unclear. V was cut by 10 bases and J by 2 bases, with 11 bases left in between. Germline CDR1 and CDR2: MNHEY and SVGAGI. The CDR3 runs to 12 residues. The CDR3, as DNA: TGTGCCACCGTCCCAGGAAACACTGAAGCTTTCTTT. This encodes CATVPGNTEAFF.

V and J are TRBV7-2 and TRBJ2-1, with 9 positions matching TRBD1. CDR1 SGHTA and CDR2 FQGNSA come from the germline V gene. With V trimmed by 3 bases and J by 8 bases, 11 bases remained unmatched. The CDR3 spans 16 residues. CDR3 loop: CASSLADRGLNYEQFF. The CDR3 DNA follows: TGTGCCAGCAGCTTGGCGGACAGGGGATTAAATTATGAGCAGTTCTTC.

This clone was seen more than once but under ten times. The chain joins TRBV6-1 to TRBJ2-1, with 9 nucleotides matching TRBD2. Trimming at V came to 3 bases and at J to 2 bases, leaving 5 bases not matched to a gene. Germline CDR1 reads MNHNS; CDR2 reads SASEGT. The CDR3 has 16 amino acids. The CDR3: CASSEGSGGPYNEQFF. The CDR3 DNA is TGTGCCAGCAGTGAGGGTAGCGGGGGCCCCTACAATGAGCAGTTCTTC.

The chain is built from TRBV5-4 and TRBJ2-7, with 7 bases lining up with TRBD1. V lost 2 bases and J lost 3; bases outside the gene matches: 5. Looked up from germline, CDR1 is SGHNT and CDR2 is YYREEE (reference sequence). This CDR3 has 14 residues. The chain's CDR3 is CASSLPGQNYEQYF. The CDR3 DNA follows: TGTGCCAGCAGCTTACCGGGACAGAACTACGAGCAGTACTTC.

This sequence joins TRBV9 and TRBJ2-6, with D maybe TRBD1 (6 bases). V lost 1 base, J lost 1 base, and 15 bases lay in between. Per germline, CDR1 SGDLS and CDR2 YYNGEE. CDR3 size: 18 residues. The CDR3 region is CASSVQGSVGSGANVLTF. The CDR3 DNA reads as TGTGCCAGCAGCGTACAGGGGTCTGTCGGGTCTGGGGCCAACGTCCTGACTTTC.

The chain has TRBV7-8 and TRBJ2-7; D ambiguous. The germline V and J ends were trimmed by 2 bases and 5 bases, with 13 bases remaining between them. CDR3 length equals 14 residues. In germline, CDR1 is SGHVS, CDR2 FQNEAQ. The CDR3 region is CASSLSPLPNEQYF. Here the CDR3 DNA reads TGTGCCAGCAGCTTAAGCCCCCTTCCCAACGAGCAGTACTTC.

The rearrangement links TRBV7-6 to TRBJ2-1; TRBD2 is a possible D gene (5 bases). The CDR3 has 13 residues. The V end lost 2 bases, the J end lost 6 bases, and 8 bases lay between the germline ends. Germline assignment: CDR1 SGHVS and CDR2 FNYEAQ. CDR3 DNA sequence: TGTGCCAGCAGCTTACGGGATCGCAATGAGCAGTTCTTC. Protein: CASSLRDRNEQFF.

This sequence joins TRBV7-7 and TRBJ2-7; tentatively, D is TRBD1 or TRBD2 (5 bases each). The CDR3 is 14 amino acids. Trimming cost V 5 bases and J 6 bases, with 17 bases left between them. Per the germline V gene, CDR1 is SSHAT and CDR2 is FNYEAQ (reference sequence). DNA for the CDR3: TGTGCCAGCAGCCCCAATTTAGGGACGGGCGAGCAGTACTTC. It translates to CASSPNLGTGEQYF.

The V call is TRBV4-1, the J call TRBJ1-5, with D uncertain. There are 14 residues in the CDR3. From germline, CDR1 is MGHRA and CDR2 YSYEKL. The V end was cut by 1 base, the J end by 4 bases, with 8 bases between. The chain's CDR3 is CASSQGPGNQPQHF. CDR3 DNA: TGCGCCAGCAGCCAAGGACCGGGGAATCAGCCCCAGCATTTT.

The chain links TRBV10-3 to TRBJ2-7; possibly TRBD2 for D (6 bases). There are 11 residues in the CDR3. V lost 10 bases and J 6 bases, leaving 13 bases between the germline ends. Germline CDR1 is ENHRY and CDR2 is SYGVKD. DNA for the CDR3: TGTGCCACAACCGGGGACTTCGAGCAGTACTTC. This codes for CATTGDFEQYF.

This clone was seen only once. The chain joins TRBV14 to TRBJ1-2, with a weak D call TRBD1 (5 bases). Germline V lookup: CDR1 SGHDN, CDR2 FVKESK. With 4 bases removed from V and 2 bases from J, the gap between germline ends came to 8 bases. The CDR3 has 13 residues. CDR3 loop: CASSPRQNYGYTF. The CDR3 coding sequence is TGTGCCAGCAGCCCTCGACAGAACTATGGCTACACCTTC.